This TCR beta chain appears in the sequencing data of a study of blood T cell repertoires in COVID-19. Across the study: Sites in the United States, Italy and Spain provided acute and convalescent COVID-19 samples. PBMCs, B-cell-depleted T cells, or T cells were the source of the cDNA or gDNA that made up the material.

The CDR3 extends over 16 amino acids. Per the germline V gene, CDR1 is SEHNR and CDR2 is FQNEAQ (reference sequence). J lost 1 base, V lost 5 bases, and 5 bases had no gene match. In the original analysis: Amplification of reference gene primers provided the estimated nucleated cell counts. Sequenced by immunoSEQ multiplex PCR; TCRdb stores in-frame clones only, minus some. For V, J and clone size, that table is used; D and trimming come from the DNA. The table includes roughly 100,000 clones, roughly 76% detected once. The sample comprised peripheral blood. This chain connects TRBV7-9 to TRBJ2-4; 10 nucleotides match TRBD1. This TCR derives from a woman in her sixties or seventies with acute or convalescent COVID-19. CDR3 DNA: TGTGCCAGCAGCGGATGGGGACAGGGGGCCAAAAACATTCAGTACTTC. It codes for CASSGWGQGAKNIQYF. The full variable domain, rest sourced from reference TRBV7-9 and TRBJ2-4, is DTGVSQNPRHKITKRGQNVTFRCDPISEHNRLYWYRQTLGQGPEFLTYFQNEAQLEKSRLLSDRFSAERPKGSFSTLEIQRTEQGDSAMYLCASSGWGQGAKNIQYFGAGTRLSVL.